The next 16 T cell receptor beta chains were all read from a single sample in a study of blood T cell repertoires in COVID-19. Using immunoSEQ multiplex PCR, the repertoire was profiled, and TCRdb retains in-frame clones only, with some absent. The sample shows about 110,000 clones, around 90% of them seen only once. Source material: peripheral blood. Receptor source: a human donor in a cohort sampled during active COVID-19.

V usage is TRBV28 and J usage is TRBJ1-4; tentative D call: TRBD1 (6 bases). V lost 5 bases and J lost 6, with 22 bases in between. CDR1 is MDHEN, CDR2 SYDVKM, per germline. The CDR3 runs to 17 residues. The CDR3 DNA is TGTGCCAGCAGTCCAACGACAGGAGGCGGGTGGGATGAAAAACTGTTTTTT. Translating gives CASSPTTGGGWDEKLFF.

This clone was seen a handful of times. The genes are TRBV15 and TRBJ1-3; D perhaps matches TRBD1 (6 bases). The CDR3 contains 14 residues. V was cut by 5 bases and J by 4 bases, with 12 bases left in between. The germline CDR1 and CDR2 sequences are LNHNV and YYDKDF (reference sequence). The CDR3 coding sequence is TGTGCCACCAGCCCTGAGGGGGTGGGAAACACCATATATTTT. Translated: CATSPEGVGNTIYF.

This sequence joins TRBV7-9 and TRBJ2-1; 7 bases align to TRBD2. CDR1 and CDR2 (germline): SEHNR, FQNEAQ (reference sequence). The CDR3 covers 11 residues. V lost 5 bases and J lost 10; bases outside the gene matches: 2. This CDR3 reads CASSQAGEQFF. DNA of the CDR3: TGTGCCAGCAGCCAAGCGGGAGAGCAGTTCTTC.

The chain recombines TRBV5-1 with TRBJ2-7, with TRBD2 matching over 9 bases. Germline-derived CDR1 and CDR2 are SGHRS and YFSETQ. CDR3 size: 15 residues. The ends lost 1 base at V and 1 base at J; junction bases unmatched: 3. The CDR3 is CASSLSTSGSYEQYF. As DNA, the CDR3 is TGCGCCAGCAGCTTGAGTACTAGCGGGTCCTACGAGCAGTACTTC.

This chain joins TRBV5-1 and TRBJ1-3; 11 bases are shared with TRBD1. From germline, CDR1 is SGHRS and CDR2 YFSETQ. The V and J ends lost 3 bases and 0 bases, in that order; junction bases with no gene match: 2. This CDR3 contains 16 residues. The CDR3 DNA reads TGCGCCAGCAGCTCTGGGACAGGGGGCTCTGGAAACACCATATATTTT. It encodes CASSSGTGGSGNTIYF.

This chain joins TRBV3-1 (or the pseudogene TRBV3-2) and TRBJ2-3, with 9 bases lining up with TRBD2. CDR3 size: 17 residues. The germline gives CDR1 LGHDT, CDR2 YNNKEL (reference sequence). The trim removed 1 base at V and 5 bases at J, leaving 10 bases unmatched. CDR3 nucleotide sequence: TGTGCCAGCAGCCAAGTGGGGCTAGCGGGACTTATAGATACGCAGTATTTT. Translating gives CASSQVGLAGLIDTQYF.

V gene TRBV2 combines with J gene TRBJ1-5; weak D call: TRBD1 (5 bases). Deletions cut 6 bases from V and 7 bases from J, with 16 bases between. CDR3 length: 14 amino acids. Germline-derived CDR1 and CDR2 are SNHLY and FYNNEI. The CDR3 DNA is TGTGCCAGCAGGAACGGGGGACGAGGGCAGCCCCAGCATTTT. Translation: CASRNGGRGQPQHF.

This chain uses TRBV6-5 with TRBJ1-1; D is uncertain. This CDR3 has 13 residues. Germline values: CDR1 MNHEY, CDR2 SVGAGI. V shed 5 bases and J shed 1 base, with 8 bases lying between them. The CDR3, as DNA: TGTGCCAGCAGTAGGAGGAAGAACACTGAAGCTTTCTTT. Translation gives CASSRRKNTEAFF.

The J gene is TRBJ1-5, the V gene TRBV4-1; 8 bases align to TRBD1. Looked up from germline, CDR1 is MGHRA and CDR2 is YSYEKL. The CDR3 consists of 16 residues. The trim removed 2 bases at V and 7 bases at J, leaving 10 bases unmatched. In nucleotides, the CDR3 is TGCGCCAGCAGCCAACTAGAGGACAGGGAGGGCCAGCCCCAGCATTTT. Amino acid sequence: CASSQLEDREGQPQHF.

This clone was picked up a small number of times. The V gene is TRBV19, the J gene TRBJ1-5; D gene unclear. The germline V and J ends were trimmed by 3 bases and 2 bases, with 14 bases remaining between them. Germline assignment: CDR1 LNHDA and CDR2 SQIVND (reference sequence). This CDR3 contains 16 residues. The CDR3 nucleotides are TGTGCCAGTAGTATCTTAGGAGGGATGGGCAATCAGCCCCAGCATTTT. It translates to CASSILGGMGNQPQHF.

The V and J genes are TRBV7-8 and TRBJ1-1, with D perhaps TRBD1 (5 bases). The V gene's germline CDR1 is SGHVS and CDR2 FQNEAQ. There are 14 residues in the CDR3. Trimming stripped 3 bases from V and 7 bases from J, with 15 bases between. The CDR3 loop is CASSLEGLGYEAFF. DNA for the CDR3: TGTGCCAGCAGCTTGGAGGGGTTGGGATATGAAGCTTTCTTT.

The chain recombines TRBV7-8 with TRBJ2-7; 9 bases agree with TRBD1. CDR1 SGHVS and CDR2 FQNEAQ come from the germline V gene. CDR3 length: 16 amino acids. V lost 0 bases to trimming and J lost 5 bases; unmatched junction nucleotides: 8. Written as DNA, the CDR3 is TGTGCCAGCAGCTTAGCCGGGACAGGGAGTGCCGACGAGCAGTACTTC. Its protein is CASSLAGTGSADEQYF.

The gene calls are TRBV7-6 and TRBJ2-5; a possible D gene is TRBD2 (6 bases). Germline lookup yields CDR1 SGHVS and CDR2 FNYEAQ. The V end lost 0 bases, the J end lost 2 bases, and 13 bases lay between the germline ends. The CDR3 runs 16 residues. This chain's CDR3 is CASSLAWGGGQETQYF. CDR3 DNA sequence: TGTGCCAGCAGCTTAGCCTGGGGCGGAGGGCAAGAGACCCAGTACTTC. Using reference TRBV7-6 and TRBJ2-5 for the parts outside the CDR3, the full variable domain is GAGVSQSPRYKVTKRGQDVALRCDPISGHVSLYWYRQALGQGPEFLTYFNYEAQQDKSGLPNDRFSAERPEGSISTLTIQRTEQRDSAMYRCASSLAWGGGQETQYFGPGTRLLVL.

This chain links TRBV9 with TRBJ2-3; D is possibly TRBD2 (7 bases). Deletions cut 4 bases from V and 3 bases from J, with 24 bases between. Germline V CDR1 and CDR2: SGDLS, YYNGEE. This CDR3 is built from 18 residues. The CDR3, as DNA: TGTGCCAGCAGCCCCAACCGTGAGAGGGGGGGCCGTACAGATACGCAGTATTTT. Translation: CASSPNRERGGRTDTQYF.

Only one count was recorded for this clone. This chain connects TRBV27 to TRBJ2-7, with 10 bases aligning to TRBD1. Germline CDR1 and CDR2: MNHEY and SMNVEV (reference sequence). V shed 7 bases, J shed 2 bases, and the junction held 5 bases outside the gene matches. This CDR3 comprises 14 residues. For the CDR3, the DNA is TGTGCCAGCACTTGGGACAGGGGAGCCTACGAGCAGTACTTC. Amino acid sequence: CASTWDRGAYEQYF.

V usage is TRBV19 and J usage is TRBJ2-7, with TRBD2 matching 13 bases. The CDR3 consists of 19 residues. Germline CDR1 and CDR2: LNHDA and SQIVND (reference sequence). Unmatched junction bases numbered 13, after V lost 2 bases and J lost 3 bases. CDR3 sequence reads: CASSIQGGTSGTLVYEQYF. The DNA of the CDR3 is TGTGCCAGTAGTATACAAGGGGGGACTAGCGGGACCCTCGTCTACGAGCAGTACTTC.